A single sample is the source of the 14 T cell receptor beta chains below, sequenced in a study of spatial heterogeneity in lung cancer. In TCRdb, the 5' RACE reads were re-called with MiXCR into one record per CDR3 protein. The table shows about 27,000 distinct CDR3 sequences, with approximately 5.1% occurring only once. Documented time point: blood at routine non-recurrence follow-up after resection. This specimen was PBMCs, taken at follow-up. These receptors originate from a female donor with early-stage non-small cell lung cancer.

The chain combines TRBV7-4 with TRBJ2-7, with TRBD2 as a possible D gene (6 bases). Between the trimmed V and J ends, which lost 5 bases and 0 bases, there was a span of 14 bases. The germline V gene encodes CDR1 SGHVT and CDR2 SQSDAQ. This CDR3 is built from 15 residues. CDR3 DNA sequence: TGTGCCAGCAGCCCTGGGGACGGGAGCTCCTACGAGCAGTACTTC. Translated: CASSPGDGSSYEQYF.

This clonotype was picked up many times. The J gene is TRBJ2-3, the V gene TRBV7-2, with D hard to call. The CDR3 extends over 12 amino acids. V was pared by 9 bases and J by 7 bases, with 14 bases between. Germline values: CDR1 SGHTA, CDR2 FQGNSA. Here the CDR3 reads CASTPGVYTQYF. The CDR3 DNA sequence: TGTGCCAGTACACCTGGGGTTTATACGCAGTATTTT.

This clonotype was counted ten times or more. The rearrangement links TRBV5-1 to TRBJ2-7; D is perhaps TRBD1 (5 bases). CDR3 size: 13 residues. Trimming shortened V by 3 bases and J by 4 bases, and 11 bases separated the two germline ends. Germline V lookup: CDR1 SGHRS, CDR2 YFSETQ. The CDR3 bases are TGCGCCAGCAGCTACGACAGCGCTTACGAGCAGTACTTC. Residues: CASSYDSAYEQYF.

This clonotype was counted at least ten times. The chain is built from TRBV7-3 and TRBJ2-1, with 9 bases lining up with TRBD1. Per germline, CDR1 SGHTA and CDR2 FQGTGA. Unmatched junction bases numbered 6, after V lost 2 bases and J lost 7 bases. The CDR3 sequence is 15 residues long. The DNA for the CDR3 is TGTGCCAGCAGCTTAGGGACAGGGTTTCAAAATGAGCAGTTCTTC. Translating gives CASSLGTGFQNEQFF.

This clonotype was observed at least ten times. This chain connects TRBV10-3 to TRBJ1-2, with 7 bases matching TRBD1. J was trimmed by 8 bases and V by 4 bases; bases with no gene match: 13. CDR3 size: 15 residues. The germline V gene has CDR1 ENHRY and CDR2 SYGVKD. The CDR3 protein is CAISVNRGQFQGYTF. As DNA, the CDR3 is TGTGCCATCAGTGTGAACAGGGGCCAGTTTCAAGGCTACACCTTC.

This clonotype was detected ten times or more. The chain recombines TRBV20-1 with TRBJ2-1, with D unresolved. V was shortened by 2 bases and J by 0 bases, with 17 bases between the two germline ends. This CDR3 region has 17 residues. The germline V gene has CDR1 DFQATT and CDR2 SNEGSKA (reference sequence). CDR3 in amino acids: CSARPGAARSSYNEQFF. In DNA, the CDR3 is TGCAGTGCTAGACCAGGAGCAGCTCGGAGCTCCTACAATGAGCAGTTCTTC.

The table lists this clonotype with many counts. The chain has TRBV20-1 and TRBJ2-1; the D gene is possibly TRBD1 (6 bases). Germline-derived CDR1 and CDR2 are DFQATT and SNEGSKA (reference sequence). Between the trimmed V and J ends, which lost 6 bases and 2 bases, there was a span of 20 bases. The CDR3 is 16 residues long. CDR3 residues: CSALLLRDTTYNEQFF. The CDR3 coding sequence is TGCAGTGCCCTTCTTTTACGGGACACGACCTACAATGAGCAGTTCTTC.

This clonotype was detected many times. The V gene is TRBV20-1, the J gene TRBJ2-5, with a weak D call TRBD1 (7 bases). This CDR3 spans 15 amino acids. Germline CDR1 is DFQATT and CDR2 is SNEGSKA (reference sequence). The germline V and J ends were trimmed by 4 bases and 4 bases, with 19 bases remaining between them. The CDR3 loop reads CSATRDSNTGETQYF. CDR3 coding DNA: TGCAGTGCTACGCGGGACAGCAACACGGGAGAGACCCAGTACTTC.

This clonotype was observed many times. The rearrangement links TRBV5-1 to TRBJ2-3; D remains unclear. The length of the CDR3 is 14 residues. Germline V gives CDR1 SGHRS, CDR2 YFSETQ. Trimming removed 3 bases at V and 0 bases at J, with 8 bases between. The CDR3 bases are TGCGCCAGCAGCTGGAGCAGAAGCACAGATACGCAGTATTTT. Translated, it gives CASSWSRSTDTQYF.

This clonotype was seen repeatedly, ten times or more. The chain couples TRBV7-6 to TRBJ2-5, with D perhaps matching TRBD2 (5 bases). This CDR3 spans 14 amino acids. Germline values: CDR1 SGHVS, CDR2 FNYEAQ. The V and J ends lost 1 base and 7 bases respectively, with 13 bases between them. CDR3 nucleotides: TGTGCCAGCAGCTTAGGAGCGGCCGATGGGACCCAGTACTTC. It codes for CASSLGAADGTQYF.

The CDR3 region is CASSSPGIAGHEQFF. The CDR3 region has the DNA TGTGCCAGCAGTTCCCCGGGGATAGCGGGGCATGAGCAGTTCTTC. The J gene is TRBJ2-1, the V gene TRBV6-6; 8 nucleotides align to TRBD2. V dropped 4 bases and J dropped 8; count of bases not matched to a gene: 10. Germline V gene lookup returns CDR1 MNHNY and CDR2 SVGAGI (reference sequence). This CDR3 is 15 amino acids long.

This clonotype was observed many times. This chain links TRBV19 with TRBJ2-7; 13 positions match TRBD2. V trimming: 9 bases; J trimming: 0 bases; junction bases outside the gene matches: 2. Per the germline V gene, CDR1 is LNHDA and CDR2 is SQIVND (reference sequence). The CDR3 has 14 amino acids. This CDR3 is CASRTSGSSYEQYF. CDR3 in DNA: TGTGCCAGCCGGACTAGCGGGAGCTCCTACGAGCAGTACTTC.

Many counts were recorded for this clonotype. J is TRBJ1-1 and V is TRBV3-1; tentatively, D is TRBD1 (5 bases). Looked up from germline, CDR1 is LGHDT and CDR2 is YNNKEL (reference sequence). The CDR3 is 14 residues long. Trimming cost V 2 bases and J 5 bases, with 12 bases left between them. The CDR3 DNA follows: TGTGCCAGCAGCCAAATAGGGGATTCAACTGAAGCTTTCTTT. Its protein is CASSQIGDSTEAFF. The entire variable domain, with the rest obtained from reference TRBV3-1 and TRBJ1-1, is as follows: DTAVSQTPKYLVTQMGNDKSIKCEQNLGHDTMYWYKQDSKKFLKIMFSYNNKELIINETVPNRFSPKSPDKAHLNLHINSLELGDSAVYFCASSQIGDSTEAFFGQGTRLTVV.

This clonotype was seen at least ten times. The V call is TRBV28, the J call TRBJ1-4, with 7 bases that match TRBD1. The CDR3 runs 13 residues. Germline V gene sequence: CDR1 MDHEN, CDR2 SYDVKM. V lost 7 bases, J lost 8 bases, and 7 bases stayed unmatched. The CDR3 protein is CASKRRGLEKLFF. CDR3 DNA: TGTGCCAGCAAGAGGAGGGGGCTCGAAAAACTGTTTTTT.